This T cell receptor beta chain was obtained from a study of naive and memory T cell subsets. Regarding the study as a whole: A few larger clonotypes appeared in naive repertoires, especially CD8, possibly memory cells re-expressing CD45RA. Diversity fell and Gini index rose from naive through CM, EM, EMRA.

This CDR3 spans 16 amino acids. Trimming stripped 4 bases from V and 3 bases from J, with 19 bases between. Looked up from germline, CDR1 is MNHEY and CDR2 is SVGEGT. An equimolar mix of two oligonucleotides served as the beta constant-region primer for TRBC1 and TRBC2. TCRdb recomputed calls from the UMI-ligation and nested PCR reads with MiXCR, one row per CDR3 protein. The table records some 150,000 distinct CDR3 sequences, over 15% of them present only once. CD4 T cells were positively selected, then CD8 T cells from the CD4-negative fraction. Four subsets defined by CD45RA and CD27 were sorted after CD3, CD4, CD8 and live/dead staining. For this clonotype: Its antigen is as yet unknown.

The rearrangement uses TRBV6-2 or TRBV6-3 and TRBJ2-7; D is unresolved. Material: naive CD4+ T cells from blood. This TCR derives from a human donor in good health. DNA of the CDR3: TGTGCCAGCAGTTCGTTCGGTTGGGGTTCGATCTACGAGCAGTACTTC. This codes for CASSSFGWGSIYEQYF.